This T cell receptor (beta chain) was sequenced for a study of blood T cell repertoires in COVID-19. Libraries were prepared by immunoSEQ multiplex PCR; TCRdb keeps only in-frame clonotypes and omits some of them. The data hold 110,000 to 150,000 clones, with around 80% observed a single time. V was trimmed by 4 bases and J by 5 bases, leaving 14 bases between them. Looked up from germline, CDR1 is SGHVS and CDR2 is FQNEAQ. The CDR3 has 14 amino acids. Sequenced input: peripheral blood. This sequence was found in a woman aged 50 to 60 with acute or convalescent COVID-19. The J gene is TRBJ2-5, the V gene TRBV7-8; a possible D gene is TRBD2 (6 bases). CDR3 loop: CASSSQTGGETQYF. The CDR3 DNA reads TGTGCCAGCAGCTCCCAGACTGGAGGGGAGACCCAGTACTTC.